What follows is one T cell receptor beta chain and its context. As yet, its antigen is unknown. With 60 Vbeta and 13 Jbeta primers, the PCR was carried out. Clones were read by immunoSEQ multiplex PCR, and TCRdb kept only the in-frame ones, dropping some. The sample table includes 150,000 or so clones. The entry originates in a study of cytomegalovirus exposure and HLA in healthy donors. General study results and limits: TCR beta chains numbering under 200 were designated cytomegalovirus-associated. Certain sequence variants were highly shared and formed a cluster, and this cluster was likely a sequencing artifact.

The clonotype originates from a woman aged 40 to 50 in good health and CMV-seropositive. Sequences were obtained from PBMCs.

Here the CDR3 reads CASSPRVASADTQYF. The CDR3 DNA reads as TGTGCCAGCTCACCAAGGGTAGCGTCGGCAGATACGCAGTATTTT. This rearrangement joins TRBV18 to TRBJ2-3; weak D call: TRBD2 (5 bases). The CDR3 covers 15 residues. Trimming left V 2 bases short and J 4 bases short, with 13 bases between. Germline V gene data show CDR1 as KGHSH and CDR2 as LQKENI.